This record looks at one T cell receptor (beta chain) sequence and its context. Its antigen is unidentified. Described treatment: around 19 received Ad26.COV2.S at low or high dose, single or two shots; five or six received placebo; per-sample allocation not given. Day 63 after the first vaccine or placebo injection was the time point for sampling. Donor was an adult aged 18-55 years in Boston. The data stem from a study of Ad26.COV2.S vaccination and SARS-CoV-2 variants. Overall study: Administration of Ad26.COV2.S was intramuscular, either once or twice 56 days apart.

The assay was immunoSEQ multiplex PCR, and TCRdb's table has in-frame clones only and misses some. The top ten hold around 6.6% of the sample, which has around 300,000 clones, 88% seen once. Findings and limits, study-wide: Researchers cautioned that TCR breadth and depth analyses may have underestimated total T cell responses.

The CDR3 covers 15 residues. Trimming took 3 bases from V and 0 from J; bases not matched to a gene: 3. From germline, CDR1 is MDHEN and CDR2 SYDVKM. This clonotype originated in a person between 18 and 59 years old who received the Ad26.COV2.S COVID-19 vaccine or a placebo. The sequences come from peripheral blood, collected in a trial of Ad26.COV2.S vaccine versus placebo. The J gene is TRBJ1-2, the V gene TRBV28; the match to TRBD1 covers 8 bases. CDR3 residues: CASSFRDRPNYGYTF. The DNA of the CDR3 is TGTGCCAGCAGTTTCAGGGACAGGCCTAACTATGGCTACACCTTC.